The subject of this entry is one T cell receptor beta chain. Germline V CDR1 and CDR2: SGDLS, YYNGEE. This CDR3 contains 15 residues. Germline trimming cut 3 bases from V and 6 bases from J; bases unmatched to any gene: 7. Followed longitudinally, the Seattle patients had been enrolled during active infection. In the authors' methods: Reference gene primers were amplified, and this amplification served to estimate nucleated cell counts. Sequencing used immunoSEQ multiplex PCR; TCRdb keeps in-frame clones, though not all of them. V, J and clone size derive from that table, while D and trimming were established from the DNA sequence. The sample carries approximately 240,000 clones, approximately 91% recorded once. This specimen comes from a study of blood T cell repertoires in COVID-19. Study in general: Collection of acute and convalescent COVID-19 samples took place in the United States, Italy and Spain. PBMCs, B-cell-depleted T cells, or T cells provided the cDNA or gDNA that made up the material.

J is TRBJ2-1 and V is TRBV9; 9 bases fit TRBD2. The TCR was taken from a man aged 30 to 45 with COVID-19, enrolled during active disease. The sequencing input was peripheral blood. The DNA for the CDR3 is TGTGCCAGCAGCGCGCGGGGGGGCGCGATCAATGAGCAGTTCTTC. Amino acid sequence: CASSARGGAINEQFF. The variable domain in full, with the rest retrieved from reference TRBV9 and TRBJ2-1, is DSGVTQTPKHLITATGQRVTLRCSPRSGDLSVYWYQQSLDQGLQFLIQYYNGEERAKGNILERFSAQQFPDLHSELNLSSLELGDSALYFCASSARGGAINEQFFGPGTRLTVL.